What follows are 29 T cell receptor beta chains derived from one specimen sequenced in a study of long-term antiretroviral therapy in people with HIV (dated by TCRdb to 2022 to 2024). The immunoSEQ hsTCRB v3.0 assay was used at survey level resolution for TRB variable region sequencing. This immuneACCESS table, as held by TCRdb, lists in-frame sequences with V and J called but not all clones. Of the missing ones, under half trace to an unresolved V gene in checked studies; the others have no known cause. Across this sample there are about 25,000 clones, with under 80% seen only once. Around 5% of the sample goes to the ten largest clones. Sample: unsorted PBMCs, taken 0.5 years after starting antiretroviral therapy. The receptors stem from a woman aged 40 to 55 with HIV.

V gene TRBV27 combines with J gene TRBJ1-6; TRBD1 is a possible D gene (5 bases). The CDR3 runs to 14 residues. The V end lost 4 bases, the J end lost 10 bases, and 14 bases lay between the germline ends. Germline values: CDR1 MNHEY, CDR2 SMNVEV (reference sequence). The CDR3 DNA reads TGTGCCAGCAGTTCTACTTCAGGGTACTCACCCCTCCACTTT. It specifies CASSSTSGYSPLHF.

The V call is TRBV5-4, the J call TRBJ2-6, with D perhaps assigned TRBD1 or TRBD2 (5 bases each). The CDR3 runs 19 residues. Between the trimmed V and J ends, which lost 4 bases and 0 bases, there was a span of 20 bases. Germline V CDR1 and CDR2: SGHNT, YYREEE (reference sequence). The DNA of the CDR3 is TGTGCCAGCAGCCATCCGGACGGGACGAATAGCTCTGGGGCCAACGTCCTGACTTTC. Amino acids: CASSHPDGTNSSGANVLTF.

The chain combines TRBV2 with TRBJ2-3; the D call may be TRBD1 or TRBD2 (5 bases each). V was cut by 4 bases and J by 3 bases, with 8 bases left in between. This CDR3 has 13 amino acids. CDR1 and CDR2 from the germline V gene are SNHLY and FYNNEI. The CDR3 coding sequence is TGTGCCAGCAGTGGGGACCTTACAGATACGCAGTATTTT. Amino acids: CASSGDLTDTQYF. Based on the CDR3 plus reference TRBV2 and TRBJ2-3, the full variable domain is EPEVTQTPSHQVTQMGQEVILRCVPISNHLYFYWYRQILGQKVEFLVSFYNNEISEKSEIFDDQFSVERPDGSNFTLKIRSTKLEDSAMYFCASSGDLTDTQYFGPGTRLTVL.

The sample holds one count of this clone. The V gene is TRBV5-4, the J gene TRBJ2-5, with TRBD2 matching 7 bases. CDR1 is SGHNT, CDR2 YYREEE, per germline (reference sequence). V shed 4 bases, J shed 3 bases, and the junction held 9 bases outside the gene matches. The CDR3 has 15 residues. For the CDR3, the DNA is TGTGCCAGCAGCGTGGGAGCGGGGTTTAAAGAGACCCAGTACTTC. This sequence encodes CASSVGAGFKETQYF.

This clone is medium-sized. This chain uses TRBV14 with TRBJ2-7; TRBD1 matches 8 bases. V trimming: 4 bases; J trimming: 2 bases; junction bases outside the gene matches: 7. Germline-derived CDR1 and CDR2 are SGHDN and FVKESK. The CDR3 runs to 15 residues. This CDR3 is CASSPTGTGAYEQYF. DNA of the CDR3: TGTGCCAGCAGCCCCACCGGGACAGGAGCCTACGAGCAGTACTTC.

This sequence joins TRBV5-6 and TRBJ2-3; 9 positions match TRBD2. CDR1 is SGHDT and CDR2 is YYEEEE in the germline V gene. The CDR3 totals 15 residues. The ends lost 4 bases at V and 2 bases at J; junction bases unmatched: 5. The CDR3 spells CASSAGLADTDTQYF. The CDR3 region has the DNA TGTGCCAGCAGCGCGGGACTAGCTGACACAGATACGCAGTATTTT. Full variable domain (rest looked up from reference TRBV5-6 and TRBJ2-3): DAGVTQSPTHLIKTRGQQVTLRCSPKSGHDTVSWYQQALGQGPQFIFQYYEEEERQRGNFPDRFSGHQFPNYSSELNVNALLLGDSALYLCASSAGLADTDTQYFGPGTRLTVL.

V is TRBV29-1 and J is TRBJ2-5; 9 nucleotides line up with TRBD2. Losses at the gene ends were 1 base for V and 2 bases for J; bases not matched to a gene: 5. This CDR3 spans 15 amino acids. Per germline, CDR1 SQVTM and CDR2 ANQGSEA. CDR3 residues: CSVEVPRGGQETQYF. The CDR3 DNA follows: TGCAGCGTTGAAGTCCCGCGGGGGGGACAAGAGACCCAGTACTTC.

The genes are TRBV27 and TRBJ2-7; TRBD2 is a possible D gene (6 bases). V was pared by 0 bases and J by 0 bases, with 9 bases between. The CDR3 is 15 amino acids. In germline, CDR1 is MNHEY, CDR2 SMNVEV (reference sequence). CDR3 DNA sequence: TGTGCCAGCAGTTTATCGGAGGGGTCCTCCTACGAGCAGTACTTC. Translating gives CASSLSEGSSYEQYF.

This sequence joins TRBV6-1 and TRBJ1-1, with no clear D. V lost 3 bases and J 1 base, leaving 9 bases between the germline ends. Germline assignment: CDR1 MNHNS and CDR2 SASEGT. The CDR3 spans 14 residues. Here the CDR3 reads CASSEEGWNTEAFF. As DNA, the CDR3 is TGTGCCAGCAGTGAGGAGGGATGGAACACTGAAGCTTTCTTT.

The chain joins TRBV28 to TRBJ2-7, with no clear D. V shed 2 bases and J shed 0 bases, with 8 bases lying between them. Germline lookup yields CDR1 MDHEN and CDR2 SYDVKM. The CDR3 sequence is 14 residues long. The CDR3 bases are TGTGCCAGCAGTTTAACGGGTTCCTCCTACGAGCAGTACTTC. Translated, it gives CASSLTGSSYEQYF.

This chain uses TRBV18 with TRBJ2-3, with D unresolved. V lost 3 bases and J 4 bases, leaving 11 bases between the germline ends. CDR3 size: 14 residues. Germline V CDR1 and CDR2: KGHSH, LQKENI. The CDR3 coding sequence is TGTGCCAGCTCACCCGCCGGTAGCTCAGATACGCAGTATTTT. Translating it yields CASSPAGSSDTQYF.

The gene calls are TRBV5-1 and TRBJ1-1; D not resolved. V lost 10 bases and J lost 1, with 14 bases in between. The CDR3 is 13 residues long. Germline-derived CDR1 and CDR2 are SGHRS and YFSETQ. Here the CDR3 DNA reads TGCGCCTCAGCAGACGGCCCGAACACTGAAGCTTTCTTT. It encodes CASADGPNTEAFF.

The chain has TRBV19 and TRBJ2-6, with D tentatively TRBD1 (6 bases). CDR1 LNHDA and CDR2 SQIVND come from the germline V gene (reference sequence). The CDR3 loop spans 16 amino acids. V lost 4 bases, J lost 1 base, and 11 bases lay in between. In DNA form, the CDR3 reads TGTGCCAGTAGTAAAAACACAGGGTCTGGGGCCAACGTCCTGACTTTC. It translates to CASSKNTGSGANVLTF.

This clone was detected a few times. The CDR3 sequence: CASSFRGLAGEKLFF. CDR3 in DNA: TGTGCCAGCAGTTTCCGTGGGCTCGCGGGGGAAAAACTGTTTTTT. The V gene is TRBV27, the J gene TRBJ1-4; D unresolved. Trimming left V 3 bases short and J 8 bases short, with 16 bases between. Germline CDR1 is MNHEY and CDR2 is SMNVEV (reference sequence). The CDR3 consists of 15 residues.

The chain recombines TRBV7-9 with TRBJ1-6; 7 nucleotides match TRBD1. With 3 bases clipped from V and 9 bases from J, the junction kept 11 bases outside the gene matches. The CDR3 loop spans 16 amino acids. Germline loops: CDR1 SEHNR, CDR2 FQNEAQ (reference sequence). For the CDR3, the DNA is TGTGCCAGCAGCTTGGGACAGAGCGCCTGGGGTTCACCCCTCCACTTT. It specifies CASSLGQSAWGSPLHF.

This rearrangement joins TRBV2 to TRBJ2-5; 10 bases map to TRBD2. Germline assignment: CDR1 SNHLY and CDR2 FYNNEI. The CDR3 totals 15 residues. J lost 5 bases, V lost 7 bases, and 10 bases had no gene match. The CDR3 DNA reads as TGTGCCAGCATTTTCAGCGGGGGGGCCGCGGAGACCCAGTACTTC. This encodes CASIFSGGAAETQYF. The whole variable domain, remainder taken from reference TRBV2 and TRBJ2-5, is EPEVTQTPSHQVTQMGQEVILRCVPISNHLYFYWYRQILGQKVEFLVSFYNNEISEKSEIFDDQFSVERPDGSNFTLKIRSTKLEDSAMYFCASIFSGGAAETQYFGPGTRLLVL.

The V call is TRBV23-1, the J call TRBJ2-3; 7 bases line up with TRBD1. TRBV23-1 is an ORF for which the function is uncertain. The CDR3 covers 15 residues. V shed 4 bases and J 0 bases; nucleotides not matched to a gene: 4. For the CDR3, the DNA is TGCGCCAGCAGTCCGGACAGGTCTAGCACAGATACGCAGTATTTT. It specifies CASSPDRSSTDTQYF.

V and J are TRBV5-1 and TRBJ1-1, with D hard to call. This CDR3 spans 11 amino acids. CDR1 SGHRS and CDR2 YFSETQ come from the germline V gene. Trimming pared 0 bases from V and 11 bases from J, leaving 8 bases between. The CDR3 bases are TGCGCCAGCAGCTTGGAGGGTGCGGCTTTCTTT. Protein sequence: CASSLEGAAFF.

V is TRBV5-4 and J is TRBJ2-1; D uncertain. V lost 0 bases and J 0 bases, leaving 7 bases between the germline ends. The CDR3 length is 15 residues. Germline CDR1 reads SGHNT; CDR2 reads YYREEE (reference sequence). The CDR3 here is CASSLDMSSYNEQFF. The CDR3 DNA follows: TGTGCCAGCAGCTTGGACATGAGCTCCTACAATGAGCAGTTCTTC.

The chain employs TRBV2 and TRBJ2-3, with 7 bases aligning to TRBD2. The J segment lost 4 bases and the V segment lost 7 bases, leaving 23 bases of the junction unmatched. The CDR3 has 19 amino acids. Germline assignment: CDR1 SNHLY and CDR2 FYNNEI. The CDR3 loop is CASNSAGRGNPRVADTQYF. CDR3 DNA sequence: TGTGCCAGCAATAGTGCCGGGCGGGGGAACCCGCGGGTGGCAGATACGCAGTATTTT.

The chain has TRBV30 and TRBJ2-2; maybe TRBD1 (5 bases). Germline V lookup: CDR1 GTSNPN, CDR2 SVGIG (reference sequence). This CDR3 has 14 amino acids. V was trimmed by 2 bases and J by 4 bases, leaving 11 bases between them. The CDR3 DNA is TGTGCCTGGAGTTTAAAGGGGTCCACCGGGGAGCTGTTTTTT. This gives the protein CAWSLKGSTGELFF.

V and J are TRBV12-5 and TRBJ2-3; D perhaps matches TRBD1 (6 bases). The length of the CDR3 is 14 residues. Trimming removed 6 bases at V and 3 bases at J, with 13 bases between. The germline V gene has CDR1 LGHNT and CDR2 FRNRAP. CDR3 protein: CASGPGHGTDTQYF. In DNA, the CDR3 is TGTGCTAGTGGACCGGGACACGGGACAGATACGCAGTATTTT.

The rearrangement links TRBV5-1 to TRBJ2-2; the D gene is possibly TRBD1 (6 bases). V lost 3 bases, J lost 7 bases, and 10 bases lay in between. The CDR3 runs to 13 residues. Germline V gene sequence: CDR1 SGHRS, CDR2 YFSETQ. The CDR3 reads CASSSGENGELFF. CDR3 sequence (DNA): TGCGCCAGCAGCTCAGGGGAGAACGGGGAGCTGTTTTTT.

V usage is TRBV21-1 and J usage is TRBJ1-5; TRBD1 reflects the table's D call only, with no check against the DNA. TRBV21-1 is a pseudogene segment. CDR3 length equals 15 residues. The CDR3 here is CASSQQLYSNQPQHF. CDR3 DNA sequence: TGTGCCAGCAGCCAACAGTTGTATAGCAATCAGCCCCAGCATTTT.

The chain's CDR3 is CASSPTPQRRIEAETQYF. In DNA form, the CDR3 reads TGTGCCAGCAGCCCCACGCCACAGAGAAGAATAGAAGCGGAGACCCAGTACTTC. The V and J genes are TRBV21-1 and TRBJ2-5. TRBV21-1 is given as a pseudogene. The CDR3 length is 18 residues.

This clone was recorded a few times. The CDR3 region has the DNA TGTGCCAGCAGGTCCGGGACAGGGAGTTCACCCCTCCACTTT. This encodes CASRSGTGSSPLHF. The chain combines TRBV6-5 with TRBJ1-6, with 9 bases fitting TRBD1. Germline CDR1 is MNHEY and CDR2 is SVGAGI. Trimming removed 6 bases from V and 9 bases from J; junction bases left unmatched: 6. The CDR3 contains 14 residues.

V and J are TRBV9 and TRBJ2-7, with 8 bases fitting TRBD2. The ends lost 6 bases at V and 5 bases at J; junction bases unmatched: 10. Germline V gives CDR1 SGDLS, CDR2 YYNGEE. The CDR3 length is 14 residues. CDR3 amino acids: CASNPGGAVNEQYF. In DNA form, the CDR3 reads TGTGCCAGCAACCCCGGGGGGGCGGTAAACGAGCAGTACTTC.

This clone was found a few times. V gene TRBV10-1 combines with J gene TRBJ1-5, with no clear D. This CDR3 is 12 amino acids long. The V end lost 8 bases, the J end lost 4 bases, and 9 bases lay between the germline ends. Per germline, CDR1 WNHNN and CDR2 SYGVQD (reference sequence). CDR3 DNA sequence: TGCGCCAGCGGGATGGGAAATCAGCCCCAGCATTTT. Amino acid sequence: CASGMGNQPQHF.

CDR3 region: CASSQEETGRVSDEQFF. CDR3 sequence (DNA): TGCGCCAGCAGCCAAGAAGAGACAGGACGAGTCTCCGATGAGCAGTTCTTC. V is TRBV4-3 and J is TRBJ2-1; possibly TRBD1 for D (6 bases). The CDR3 extends over 17 amino acids. CDR1 and CDR2 from the germline V gene are LGHNA and YSLEER. V was trimmed by 0 bases and J by 8 bases, leaving 20 bases between them.